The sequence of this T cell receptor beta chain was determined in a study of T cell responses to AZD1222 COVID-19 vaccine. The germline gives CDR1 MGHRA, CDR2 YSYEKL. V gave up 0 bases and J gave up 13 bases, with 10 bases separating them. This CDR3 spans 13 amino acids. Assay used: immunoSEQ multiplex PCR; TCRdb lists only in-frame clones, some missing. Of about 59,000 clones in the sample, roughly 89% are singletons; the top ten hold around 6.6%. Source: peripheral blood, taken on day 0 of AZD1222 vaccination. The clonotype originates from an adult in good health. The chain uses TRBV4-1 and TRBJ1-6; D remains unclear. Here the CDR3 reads CASSQDSGLPLHF. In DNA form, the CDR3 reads TGCGCCAGCAGCCAAGATTCCGGGCTCCCCCTCCACTTT.